The rows below give T cell receptor beta chains drawn from one sample of a study of blood T cell repertoires in COVID-19. The protocol was immunoSEQ multiplex PCR, while the TCRdb copy is restricted to in-frame clones and leaves out a portion. Of 100,000 to 150,000 clones listed, about 85% were seen once; the top ten hold around 11%. The sample consisted of peripheral blood. The receptors come from a man aged 55 to 70 with acute or convalescent COVID-19. Each CDR3 is given with its conserved first and last residue. A D gene is named only where the DNA matches it firmly. Only some rows state a clone size, as once, few, many or a class for expanded clones.

TRBD1,.,15,TRBV28,TRBJ1-2,CASSPPDRGSYGYTF,TGTGCCAGCAGTCCCCCGGACAGGGGTAGCTATGGCTACACCTTC
.,.,15,TRBV5-4,TRBJ1-4,CASSPGGAANEKLFF,TGTGCCAGCAGCCCGGGAGGGGCAGCTAATGAAAAACTGTTTTTT
.,.,13,TRBV25-1,TRBJ1-1,CASSVAVNTEAFF,TGTGCCAGCAGTGTAGCGGTGAACACTGAAGCTTTCTTT
.,few,13,TRBV28,TRBJ2-7,CASSLDGVYEQYF,TGTGCCAGCAGTTTAGACGGGGTATACGAGCAGTACTTC
TRBD1,.,18,TRBV27,TRBJ1-6,CASSYGDRGLRRDSPLHF,TGTGCCAGCAGTTACGGGGACAGGGGGCTCAGGCGGGACTCACCCCTCCACTTT
TRBD1,once,17,TRBV9,TRBJ1-6,CASSTGTDHVMGSPLHF,TGTGCCAGCAGCACCGGGACAGATCACGTTATGGGCTCACCCCTCCACTTT
.,.,14,TRBV24-1,TRBJ1-3,CATSDPFSGNTIYF,TGTGCCACCAGTGATCCCTTCTCTGGAAACACCATATATTTT
TRBD2,.,17,TRBV4-1,TRBJ2-3,CASSQGTSASSTDTQYF,TGCGCCAGCAGCCAGGGAACTAGCGCCAGTAGCACAGATACGCAGTATTTT
.,.,14,TRBV30,TRBJ1-3,CAWSVMGQGNTIYF,TGTGCCTGGAGTGTAATGGGGCAAGGAAACACCATATATTTT
TRBD2,.,18,TRBV7-9,TRBJ2-7,CASSTTLRTSGRVHEQYF,TGTGCCAGCAGCACTACTCTGAGGACTAGCGGGAGGGTCCACGAGCAGTACTTC
.,.,16,TRBV7-7,TRBJ2-5,CASSWGEPEVMETQYF,TGTGCTAGCAGCTGGGGGGAGCCAGAGGTGATGGAGACCCAGTACTTC
TRBD1,.,15,TRBV5-1,TRBJ1-4,CASSWTTGANEKLFF,TGCGCCAGCAGCTGGACGACAGGGGCAAATGAAAAACTGTTTTTT
TRBD1,.,18,TRBV6-1,TRBJ2-1,CASSEGIWGRTGVNEQFF,TGTGCCAGCAGTGAAGGAATATGGGGGAGGACAGGGGTCAATGAGCAGTTCTTC
.,once,13,TRBV7-9,TRBJ1-2,CASSLQGSGGYTF,TGTGCCAGCAGCTTACAAGGGTCGGGAGGCTACACCTTC
TRBD2,.,16,TRBV19,TRBJ2-1,CASTPRTSGSYNEQFF,TGTGCCAGTACCCCACGGACTAGCGGGTCCTACAATGAGCAGTTCTTC
TRBD2,.,16,TRBV18,TRBJ2-3,CASSPLAGGPPDTQYF,TGTGCCAGCTCACCATTAGCGGGAGGGCCCCCAGATACGCAGTATTTT
TRBD2,.,17,TRBV15,TRBJ2-1,CATSRVREAGPYNEQFF,TGTGCCACCAGCAGAGTTCGGGAAGCGGGGCCCTACAATGAGCAGTTCTTC
TRBD1,.,16,TRBV3-1/TRBV3-2,TRBJ2-1,CASSPTTGEAYNEQFF,TGTGCCAGCAGCCCCACGACAGGGGAGGCCTACAATGAGCAGTTCTTC
.,.,16,TRBV5-4,TRBJ1-2,CASSPDGVRGGYGYTF,TGTGCCAGCAGCCCCGATGGGGTCAGGGGTGGCTATGGCTACACCTTC
.,.,17,TRBV30,TRBJ1-1,CAWSVGQEKHMNTEAFF,TGTGCCTGGAGTGTGGGGCAGGAAAAACACATGAACACTGAAGCTTTCTTT
TRBD1,.,15,TRBV18,TRBJ1-1,CASSPSRDRGTEAFF,TGTGCCAGCTCACCGTCCCGGGACAGGGGTACTGAAGCTTTCTTT
TRBD1,.,14,TRBV5-4,TRBJ2-5,CASSLAGQRETQYF,TGTGCCAGCAGCTTGGCGGGACAGAGGGAGACCCAGTACTTC
.,.,11,TRBV30,TRBJ2-7,CAWSGNYEQYF,TGTGCCTGGAGCGGGAACTACGAGCAGTACTTC
TRBD1,.,13,TRBV3-1/TRBV3-2,TRBJ1-4,CASSQVLQGRLFF,TGTGCCAGCAGCCAAGTATTACAGGGGAGGCTGTTTTTT
.,.,15,TRBV18,TRBJ1-3,CASSPISNSGNTIYF,TGTGCCAGCTCACCAATTTCTAACTCTGGAAACACCATATATTTT
.,.,14,TRBV6-5,TRBJ1-1,CASIRLLGGTEAFF,TGTGCCAGCATCCGATTACTAGGTGGTACTGAAGCTTTCTTT
TRBD2,.,16,TRBV6-5,TRBJ2-3,CASSSRLAGRTDTQYF,TGTGCCAGCAGTTCACGACTAGCGGGGCGCACAGATACGCAGTATTTT
TRBD2,.,14,TRBV6-5,TRBJ2-3,CASTLAGSTDTQYF,TGTGCCAGTACTCTAGCGGGTAGCACAGATACGCAGTATTTT
TRBD1,.,14,TRBV3-1/TRBV3-2,TRBJ1-1,CASRGTGANTEAFF,TGTGCCAGCAGAGGGACAGGGGCGAACACTGAAGCTTTCTTT